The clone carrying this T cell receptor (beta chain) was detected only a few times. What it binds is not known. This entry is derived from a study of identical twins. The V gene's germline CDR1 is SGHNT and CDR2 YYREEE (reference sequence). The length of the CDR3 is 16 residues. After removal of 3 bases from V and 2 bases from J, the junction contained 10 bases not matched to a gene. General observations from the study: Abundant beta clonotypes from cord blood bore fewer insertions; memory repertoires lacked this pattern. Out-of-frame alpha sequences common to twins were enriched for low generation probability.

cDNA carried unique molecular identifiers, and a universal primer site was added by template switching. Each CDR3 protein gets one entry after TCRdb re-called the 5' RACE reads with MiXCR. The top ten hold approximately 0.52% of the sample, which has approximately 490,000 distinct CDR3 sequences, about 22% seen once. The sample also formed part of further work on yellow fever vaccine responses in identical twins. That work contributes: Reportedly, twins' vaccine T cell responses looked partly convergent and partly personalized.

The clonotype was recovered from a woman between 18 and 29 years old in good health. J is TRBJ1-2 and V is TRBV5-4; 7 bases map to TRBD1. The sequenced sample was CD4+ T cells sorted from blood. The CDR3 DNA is TGTGCCAGCAGCTGGGCAACCGGGACAGTCAACTATGGCTACACCTTC. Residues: CASSWATGTVNYGYTF. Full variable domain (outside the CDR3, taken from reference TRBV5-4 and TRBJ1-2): ETGVTQSPTHLIKTRGQQVTLRCSSQSGHNTVSWYQQALGQGPQFIFQYYREEENGRGNFPPRFSGLQFPNYSSELNVNALELDDSALYLCASSWATGTVNYGYTFGSGTRLTVV.